This section outlines one T cell receptor beta chain sequence together with its context. Its specificity is not known. TCRdb re-called the reads with MiXCR, one entry per CDR3 protein. This sample has more than 150,000 distinct CDR3 sequences, with about 21% found just once. These data come from a study of T cell repertoires in cytomegalovirus infection. Overall study: Both a matching HLA type and CMV infection were indicated by public TCR beta signatures. General study points: Clonotype analysis showed dominance of the ex vivo response by HLA-C-restricted CMV-specific TCR beta clonotypes. There were carriers of CMV plus the relevant HLA, and cumulative public TCR beta family frequency identified them.

V lost 3 bases to trimming and J lost 4 bases; unmatched junction nucleotides: 4. The CDR3 sequence is 15 residues long. The germline V gene has CDR1 LNHDA and CDR2 SQIVND (reference sequence). V is TRBV19 and J is TRBJ2-2; 8 bases are shared with TRBD2. The sequencing input was PBMCs. The receptor's source is a human donor in good health (CMV status not recorded). Some clones in this sample may be carry-over from other donors' samples. The CDR3 DNA is TGTGCCAGTAGTATTGGGCTAGCGGGCACCGGGGAGCTGTTTTTT. Its translation: CASSIGLAGTGELFF.